What follows are 9 T cell receptor beta chains derived from one specimen sequenced in a study of PD-L1 blockade in urothelial cancer. Libraries were prepared by immunoSEQ multiplex PCR; TCRdb keeps only in-frame clonotypes and omits some of them. Of tens of thousands of clones in the sample, 87% were seen once. Specimen: PBMCs, collected around atezolizumab (anti-PD-L1) treatment. These receptors all come from a man between 45 and 60 years old with urothelial cancer.

The chain uses TRBV27 and TRBJ2-7; 8 nucleotides agree with TRBD1. The CDR3 loop spans 13 amino acids. Germline CDR1 MNHEY, CDR2 SMNVEV (reference sequence). After removal of 6 bases from V and 10 bases from J, the junction contained 11 bases not matched to a gene. CDR3: CASRGFGQGLQYF. The CDR3 bases are TGTGCCAGCAGGGGCTTTGGACAGGGCCTTCAGTACTTC.

V is TRBV14 and J is TRBJ2-7, with D possibly matching TRBD1 (6 bases). V was clipped by 4 bases and J by 3 bases, with 7 bases between them. CDR3 length: 12 residues. The germline V gene encodes CDR1 SGHDN and CDR2 FVKESK. This CDR3 is CASSPQGYEQYF. The CDR3 nucleotides read TGTGCCAGCAGCCCACAGGGCTACGAGCAGTACTTC.

The chain employs TRBV11-2 and TRBJ1-2; D may be TRBD1 (6 bases). Germline CDR1 SGHAT, CDR2 FQNNGV. This CDR3 contains 15 residues. V dropped 6 bases and J dropped 8 bases, with 22 bases sitting between them. This CDR3 reads CASRRLAGARHGYTF. CDR3 sequence (DNA): TGTGCCAGCAGGAGATTGGCGGGGGCTCGCCACGGCTACACCTTC.

This chain links TRBV5-1 with TRBJ1-2; 8 nucleotides align to TRBD1. The CDR3 is 13 residues long. The germline gives CDR1 SGHRS, CDR2 YFSETQ. With V trimmed by 4 bases and J by 7 bases, 6 bases remained unmatched. CDR3 loop: CASSETGVGGYTF. The CDR3 coding sequence is TGCGCCAGCAGCGAGACAGGGGTAGGTGGCTACACCTTC.

The V gene is TRBV5-1, the J gene TRBJ1-2; D possibly corresponds to TRBD1 (5 bases). Trimming took off 2 bases at V and 2 bases at J, with 13 bases between the two ends. This CDR3 contains 15 residues. CDR1 and CDR2 (germline): SGHRS, YFSETQ. CDR3 amino acids: CASSFGRQKNYGYTF. CDR3 in DNA: TGCGCCAGCAGCTTTGGTCGACAGAAGAACTATGGCTACACCTTC.

The rearrangement joins TRBV5-1 to TRBJ2-5; TRBD1 aligns across 9 bases. Trimming cost V 4 bases and J 3 bases; bases outside gene matches: 10. Germline CDR1 is SGHRS and CDR2 is YFSETQ. CDR3 length equals 16 residues. DNA of the CDR3: TGCGCCAGCAGCAGTACAGGGGGCTCAGTAAAAGAGACCCAGTACTTC. Protein: CASSSTGGSVKETQYF.

The rearrangement links TRBV7-6 to TRBJ2-2, with 9 bases lining up with TRBD1. Germline loops: CDR1 SGHVS, CDR2 FNYEAQ. The CDR3 is 15 residues long. V trimming: 5 bases; J trimming: 4 bases; junction bases outside the gene matches: 5. The CDR3 DNA reads as TGTGCCAGCAGCCCCCGGGACAGGGTCACCGGGGAGCTGTTTTTT. Translated: CASSPRDRVTGELFF.

The chain links TRBV18 to TRBJ2-7, with 7 positions matching TRBD1. V dropped 3 bases and J dropped 2; count of bases not matched to a gene: 4. This CDR3 spans 14 amino acids. Looked up from germline, CDR1 is KGHSH and CDR2 is LQKENI. Here the CDR3 DNA reads TGTGCCAGCTCACCCGGGACAGCCACCTACGAGCAGTACTTC. It encodes CASSPGTATYEQYF.

This chain joins TRBV18 and TRBJ1-5, with TRBD1 as a possible D gene (6 bases). V gave up 5 bases and J gave up 4 bases, with 12 bases separating them. The CDR3 is made up of 14 amino acids. Germline assignment: CDR1 KGHSH and CDR2 LQKENI. This chain's CDR3 is CASSGQGQNQPQHF. The CDR3 region has the DNA TGTGCCAGCTCAGGCCAGGGGCAAAATCAGCCCCAGCATTTT.